The 14 T cell receptor beta chains below all came from one sample that was sequenced in a study of Ad26.COV2.S vaccination and SARS-CoV-2 variants. Profiled with immunoSEQ multiplex PCR; TCRdb holds only in-frame clones, not every one. The table lists about 390,000 clones, less than 90% of them singletons. Treatment meaning: over 15 received Ad26.COV2.S at low or high dose, single or two shots; several received placebo; per-sample allocation not given. Sampling occurred on day 63 after the first vaccine or placebo injection. Specimen: peripheral blood, collected in a trial of Ad26.COV2.S vaccine versus placebo. These receptors were obtained from a person aged 18-65 years who received the Ad26.COV2.S COVID-19 vaccine or a placebo.

This chain links TRBV9 with TRBJ1-6; TRBD1 might be the D (5 bases). Germline CDR1 reads SGDLS; CDR2 reads YYNGEE. The V end lost 3 bases, the J end lost 9 bases, and 10 bases lay between the germline ends. This CDR3 has 13 residues. The CDR3, as DNA: TGTGCCAGCAGCGGTAGTGGGGGTTCACCCCTCCACTTT. Protein sequence: CASSGSGGSPLHF.

The chain links TRBV10-3 to TRBJ1-5; D unclear. In germline, CDR1 is ENHRY, CDR2 SYGVKD. The CDR3 is 12 amino acids. Deletions cut 4 bases from V and 7 bases from J, with 8 bases between. For the CDR3, the DNA is TGTGCCATCAGTGCCGGGGAACAGCCCCAGCATTTT. Translating it yields CAISAGEQPQHF.

V and J are TRBV5-8 and TRBJ2-1; TRBD2 agrees at 9 bases. CDR3 length: 18 amino acids. Looked up from germline, CDR1 is SGHTS and CDR2 is YDEGEE. V lost 3 bases, J lost 8 bases, and 18 bases stayed unmatched. The CDR3 sequence is CASSSPRDSGGPVDEQFF. CDR3 coding DNA: TGTGCCAGCAGCTCCCCTAGGGACAGCGGGGGGCCAGTGGATGAGCAGTTCTTC.

The rearrangement uses TRBV2 and TRBJ2-5, with D hard to call. V was clipped by 8 bases and J by 1 base, with 11 bases between them. This CDR3 has 13 amino acids. Germline-derived CDR1 and CDR2 are SNHLY and FYNNEI. For the CDR3, the DNA is TGTGCCAGCTGGTCAGATACCCAAGAGACCCAGTACTTC. Translation: CASWSDTQETQYF.

V gene TRBV6-6 combines with J gene TRBJ2-7; TRBD2 matches at 8 bases. Per the germline V gene, CDR1 is MNHNY and CDR2 is SVGAGI (reference sequence). The ends lost 9 bases at V and 3 bases at J; junction bases unmatched: 10. The CDR3 is 14 residues long. CDR3 amino acids: CASNLAGRGYEQYF. The CDR3 bases are TGTGCCAGTAATTTAGCGGGAAGAGGCTACGAGCAGTACTTC.

The gene calls are TRBV5-4 and TRBJ2-5; the D is unclear. CDR3 length: 14 residues. V was pared by 3 bases and J by 0 bases, with 9 bases between. Per germline, CDR1 SGHNT and CDR2 YYREEE (reference sequence). The CDR3, as DNA: TGTGCCAGCAGCTCCCGAGAGGACCAAGAGACCCAGTACTTC. Translated, it gives CASSSREDQETQYF.

The chain carries TRBV10-3 and TRBJ2-7, with TRBD1 as a possible D gene (5 bases). Germline CDR1 reads ENHRY; CDR2 reads SYGVKD. CDR3 size: 14 residues. Trimming pared 4 bases from V and 0 bases from J, leaving 10 bases between. CDR3 in DNA: TGTGCCATCAGTGTGGACACATCCTCCTACGAGCAGTACTTC. Residues: CAISVDTSSYEQYF.

This rearrangement joins TRBV3-1 (or the pseudogene TRBV3-2) to TRBJ2-6, with D perhaps TRBD1 (5 bases). This CDR3 comprises 15 residues. Trimming left V 3 bases short and J 0 bases short, with 6 bases between. Germline V gives CDR1 LGHDT, CDR2 YNNKEL (reference sequence). CDR3 in DNA: TGTGCCAGCAGCCATAGGGGCTCTGGGGCCAACGTCCTGACTTTC. The encoded protein is CASSHRGSGANVLTF.

V gene TRBV7-2 combines with J gene TRBJ2-3; D not resolved. Germline CDR1 SGHTA, CDR2 FQGNSA. Deletions cut 5 bases from V and 4 bases from J, with 13 bases between. The CDR3 loop spans 14 amino acids. CDR3 loop: CASSRLSPADTQYF. In DNA, the CDR3 is TGTGCCAGCAGCAGGCTCTCCCCGGCAGATACGCAGTATTTT.

The chain employs TRBV5-6 and TRBJ2-7, with 7 bases aligning to TRBD2. Losses at the gene ends were 4 bases for V and 0 bases for J; bases not matched to a gene: 13. Germline values: CDR1 SGHDT, CDR2 YYEEEE. The CDR3 has 17 amino acids. The CDR3 sequence is CASSKIRRGGSSYEQYF. CDR3 DNA sequence: TGTGCCAGCAGCAAGATACGCCGGGGAGGGAGCTCCTACGAGCAGTACTTC. The full variable domain, its missing parts supplied by reference TRBV5-6 and TRBJ2-7, is DAGVTQSPTHLIKTRGQQVTLRCSPKSGHDTVSWYQQALGQGPQFIFQYYEEEERQRGNFPDRFSGHQFPNYSSELNVNALLLGDSALYLCASSKIRRGGSSYEQYFGPGTRLTVT.

The chain combines TRBV6-5 with TRBJ1-2; D not resolved. V lost 7 bases to trimming and J lost 0 bases, with 12 bases between them. The CDR3 is 14 amino acids. Germline CDR1 reads MNHEY; CDR2 reads SVGAGI. The CDR3 protein is CASNSHGANYGYTF. DNA of the CDR3: TGTGCCAGCAATTCCCACGGGGCTAACTATGGCTACACCTTC.

V usage is TRBV5-1 and J usage is TRBJ1-3, with D unresolved. V was clipped by 0 bases and J by 0 bases, with 10 bases between them. Per germline, CDR1 SGHRS and CDR2 YFSETQ. There are 16 residues in the CDR3. CDR3 DNA: TGCGCCAGCAGCTTGGACAGTCAGACCTCTGGAAACACCATATATTTT. It is translated as CASSLDSQTSGNTIYF. Drawing the rest from reference TRBV5-1 and TRBJ1-3, the complete variable domain is KAGVTQTPRYLIKTRGQQVTLSCSPISGHRSVSWYQQTPGQGLQFLFEYFSETQRNKGNFPGRFSGRQFSNSRSEMNVSTLELGDSALYLCASSLDSQTSGNTIYFGEGSWLTVV.

The rearrangement uses TRBV10-2 and TRBJ1-1, with 7 bases aligning to TRBD1. After removal of 5 bases from V and 4 bases from J, the junction contained 4 bases not matched to a gene. This CDR3 is built from 13 residues. From germline, CDR1 is WSHSY and CDR2 SAAADI. CDR3 region: CASSLAGGTEAFF. CDR3 in DNA: TGCGCCAGCAGTTTAGCAGGGGGCACTGAAGCTTTCTTT.

V is TRBV14 and J is TRBJ2-3, with a possible D match to TRBD2 (6 bases). V lost 0 bases to trimming and J lost 4 bases, with 8 bases between them. CDR1 is SGHDN, CDR2 FVKESK, per germline. This CDR3 is 14 amino acids long. Here the CDR3 reads CASSQDWGADTQYF. Written as DNA, the CDR3 is TGTGCCAGCAGCCAAGACTGGGGGGCAGATACGCAGTATTTT.